One and the same sample provided the 18 T cell receptor beta chains below, sequenced in a study of cytomegalovirus exposure and HLA in healthy donors. Some clones are missing from TCRdb's copy, which holds only in-frame ones; the method was immunoSEQ multiplex PCR. The sample records approximately 230,000 clones, 87% being singletons. Input material: PBMCs. The receptors were gathered from a man younger than 35 in good health and CMV-seropositive.

This clone appeared once. The DNA of the CDR3 is TGCGCCAGCAGCCCCGGGGTGGCCCACAATGAGCAGTTCTTC. This gives the protein CASSPGVAHNEQFF. The V and J genes are TRBV5-1 and TRBJ2-1; possibly TRBD2 for D (5 bases). The germline gives CDR1 SGHRS, CDR2 YFSETQ. With 4 bases removed from V and 5 bases from J, the gap between germline ends came to 13 bases. The CDR3 contains 14 residues.

The chain employs TRBV28 and TRBJ2-1; D may be TRBD2 (6 bases). Germline assignment: CDR1 MDHEN and CDR2 SYDVKM. Trimming removed 10 bases at V and 8 bases at J, with 21 bases between. There are 14 residues in the CDR3. The CDR3 DNA is TGTGCCACCTTGGTCGGGAGCTCACATCATGAGCAGTTCTTC. It translates to CATLVGSSHHEQFF. The full variable domain, its missing parts supplied by reference TRBV28 and TRBJ2-1, is DVKVTQSSRYLVKRTGEKVFLECVQDMDHENMFWYRQDPGLGLRLIYFSYDVKMKEKGDIPEGYSVSREKKERFSLILESASTNQTSMYLCATLVGSSHHEQFFGPGTRLTVL.

The chain joins TRBV29-1 to TRBJ2-1; 10 bases line up with TRBD2. Trimming took 4 bases from V and 4 from J; bases not matched to a gene: 10. Germline values: CDR1 SQVTM, CDR2 ANQGSEA. CDR3 length: 16 residues. The CDR3 nucleotides read TGCAGCGTTGTTGGGTCTAGCGGGAGTCGTTACAATGAGCAGTTCTTC. Its translation is CSVVGSSGSRYNEQFF.

The rearrangement uses TRBV28 and TRBJ2-1; either TRBD1 or TRBD2 may supply D (5 bases each). This CDR3 has 15 amino acids. V was shortened by 4 bases and J by 4 bases, with 14 bases between the two germline ends. The germline gives CDR1 MDHEN, CDR2 SYDVKM. DNA of the CDR3: TGTGCCAGCAGTTGGGACCGGGACGGATACAATGAGCAGTTCTTC. Translation: CASSWDRDGYNEQFF.

V and J are TRBV28 and TRBJ2-7; D possibly matches TRBD1 or TRBD2 (6 bases each). The V end lost 8 bases, the J end lost 5 bases, and 16 bases lay between the germline ends. CDR3 length equals 13 residues. CDR1 and CDR2 (germline): MDHEN, SYDVKM. Here the CDR3 reads CASGYSGEDEQYF. CDR3 nucleotides: TGTGCCAGCGGCTATTCAGGGGAGGACGAGCAGTACTTC.

There are a few counts of this clone. V usage is TRBV7-2 and J usage is TRBJ2-7, with D unclear. The CDR3 runs to 14 residues. The V end was cut by 5 bases, the J end by 6 bases, with 17 bases between. The germline gives CDR1 SGHTA, CDR2 FQGNSA. CDR3 region: CASSLGATPLEQYF. Here the CDR3 DNA reads TGTGCCAGCAGCCTAGGCGCGACTCCCCTCGAGCAGTACTTC.

The CDR3 reads CASSLSQGDEQFF. CDR3 nucleotide sequence: TGTGCCAGCAGCTTATCGCAAGGGGATGAGCAGTTCTTC. This chain uses TRBV11-3 with TRBJ2-1; possible D gene TRBD1, 5 bases. The CDR3 is 13 residues long. The V end was cut by 2 bases, the J end by 8 bases, with 10 bases between. Per the germline V gene, CDR1 is SGHNT and CDR2 is YENEEA.

The rearrangement links TRBV6-1 to TRBJ2-2; TRBD2 matches 9 bases. The germline V gene encodes CDR1 MNHNS and CDR2 SASEGT. The CDR3 totals 15 residues. Unmatched junction bases numbered 5, after V lost 2 bases and J lost 7 bases. CDR3 DNA sequence: TGTGCCAGCAGTGAATGGCGGGAGGGTGACGGGGAGCTGTTTTTT. Residues: CASSEWREGDGELFF.

The V call is TRBV7-9, the J call TRBJ2-7; 8 bases fit TRBD2. The V gene end was trimmed by 9 bases and the J gene end by 5 bases; junction bases not matched to a gene: 9. CDR3 length equals 13 residues. The germline CDR1 and CDR2 sequences are SEHNR and FQNEAQ (reference sequence). Here the CDR3 DNA reads TGTGCCAGTTCGGGGGGGAGTCCCCACGAGCAGTACTTC. Amino acid sequence: CASSGGSPHEQYF.

V is TRBV7-9 and J is TRBJ1-1; possibly TRBD1 for D (5 bases). The length of the CDR3 is 15 residues. Looked up from germline, CDR1 is SEHNR and CDR2 is FQNEAQ (reference sequence). Trimming removed 4 bases at V and 2 bases at J, with 14 bases between. CDR3 residues: CASSSPEGINTEAFF. In nucleotides, the CDR3 is TGTGCCAGCAGCTCCCCTGAGGGGATTAACACTGAAGCTTTCTTT.

CDR3 coding DNA: TGTGCCAGCTCACCCCAAACAGATACGCAGTATTTT. This codes for CASSPQTDTQYF. This chain connects TRBV18 to TRBJ2-3; D unclear. Germline CDR1 reads KGHSH; CDR2 reads LQKENI. This CDR3 contains 12 residues. Trimming shortened V by 3 bases and J by 3 bases, and 4 bases separated the two germline ends.

In DNA form, the CDR3 reads TGTGCCAGCAGCGACCAACCTAGCAATCAGCCCCAGCATTTT. Translating it yields CASSDQPSNQPQHF. This chain uses TRBV9 with TRBJ1-5, with D uncertain. This CDR3 is 14 amino acids long. Trimming pared 3 bases from V and 0 bases from J, leaving 7 bases between. The germline V gene encodes CDR1 SGDLS and CDR2 YYNGEE.

V usage is TRBV27 and J usage is TRBJ1-2, with a tentative D call TRBD1 (5 bases). The CDR3 spans 13 residues. Deletions cut 2 bases from V and 6 bases from J, with 10 bases between. The germline V gene encodes CDR1 MNHEY and CDR2 SMNVEV (reference sequence). The CDR3 region is CASSLIGGHGYTF. DNA for the CDR3: TGTGCCAGCAGTTTAATTGGGGGACATGGCTACACCTTC.

V gene TRBV28 combines with J gene TRBJ2-7; possibly TRBD1 or TRBD2 for D (5 bases each). Between the trimmed V and J ends, which lost 2 bases and 0 bases, there was a span of 11 bases. In germline, CDR1 is MDHEN, CDR2 SYDVKM. The CDR3 length is 15 residues. CDR3 protein: CASSLQWGSSYEQYF. The CDR3 DNA reads TGTGCCAGCAGTTTACAGTGGGGGAGCTCCTACGAGCAGTACTTC.

The rearrangement joins TRBV27 to TRBJ2-7, with D possibly matching TRBD2 (6 bases). The CDR3 length is 14 residues. The germline V gene has CDR1 MNHEY and CDR2 SMNVEV (reference sequence). V dropped 5 bases and J dropped 0 bases, with 11 bases sitting between them. The CDR3 DNA is TGTGCCAGCAGTACCGGGACTTCCTCCTACGAGCAGTACTTC. It translates to CASSTGTSSYEQYF.

The CDR3 region has the DNA TGCGCCAGCAGCGTATACTCCCGGGACATGCGGCAGTTCTTC. Translating it yields CASSVYSRDMRQFF. This chain links TRBV5-1 with TRBJ2-1, with D perhaps matching TRBD1 (6 bases). The CDR3 contains 14 residues. V was shortened by 4 bases and J by 12 bases, with 20 bases between the two germline ends. Per the germline V gene, CDR1 is SGHRS and CDR2 is YFSETQ.

The chain is built from TRBV15 and TRBJ2-1, with TRBD2 matching 8 bases. The CDR3 has 14 amino acids. CDR1 is LNHNV, CDR2 YYDKDF, per germline (reference sequence). V gave up 1 base and J gave up 6 bases; unmatched junction bases: 2. This CDR3 is CATSRGGTSNEQFF. The CDR3 nucleotides are TGTGCCACCAGCAGAGGGGGGACTAGCAATGAGCAGTTCTTC.

This clone has only a few counts. The genes are TRBV27 and TRBJ2-1; tentatively, D is TRBD1 or TRBD2 (5 bases each). Germline assignment: CDR1 MNHEY and CDR2 SMNVEV (reference sequence). The CDR3 contains 16 residues. Deletions cut 5 bases from V and 4 bases from J, with 18 bases between. CDR3 region: CASSPLGVGKYNEQFF. The CDR3 bases are TGTGCCAGCAGTCCCTTGGGGGTCGGAAAATACAATGAGCAGTTCTTC.